Listed below are T cell receptor beta chains from one sample, sequenced in a study of OX40 agonist ivuxolimab in advanced cancers. The repertoire was sequenced with immunoSEQ multiplex PCR; TCRdb's copy has only in-frame clones and lacks some. The data show about 37,000 clones, about 90% seen once. This specimen was CD4+ or CD8+ T cells sorted from blood, taken in a trial of the OX40 agonist ivuxolimab. The source of these receptors is an adult with an advanced solid tumor such as melanoma, head and neck, liver or kidney cancer. Both conserved end residues are part of each CDR3. D genes are given only for firm matches. A row's size may be missing; if present it is once, few, many or a size class.

d_call,j_call,v_call,clone_size,cdr3_nt,cdr3_aa
.,TRBJ1-1,TRBV5-6,.,TGTGCCAGCAGCGGACGGCCTAGCACTGAAGCTTTCTTT,CASSGRPSTEAFF
.,TRBJ1-1,TRBV7-2,.,TGTGCCAGCAGCCCGGGACGGAACACTGAAGCTTTCTTT,CASSPGRNTEAFF
.,TRBJ2-2,TRBV10-2,.,TGCGCCAGCAGCCCCGGGACGGGATACACCGGGGAGCTGTTTTTT,CASSPGTGYTGELFF
.,TRBJ1-6,TRBV30,few,TGTGCCTGGAGTGTGCACGGTCAGTCACCCCTCCACTTT,CAWSVHGQSPLHF
TRBD1,TRBJ1-1,TRBV7-9,.,TGTGCCAGCAGCTCGGACAGGGGGCATGTCCTAGGAGCTTTCTTT,CASSSDRGHVLGAFF
.,TRBJ1-1,TRBV6-5,.,TGTGCCAGCAGTTATGAATTCACTCTCGGGGCTGAAGCTTTCTTT,CASSYEFTLGAEAFF
TRBD1,TRBJ2-3,TRBV6-5,.,TGTGCCAGCAGTTACTCGTTAACAGGGGGCGATACGCAGTATTTT,CASSYSLTGGDTQYF
TRBD1,TRBJ2-1,TRBV2,.,TGTGCCAGCAGTTACTCGGGACAGGGTAAAAATGAGCAGTTCTTC,CASSYSGQGKNEQFF
TRBD2,TRBJ2-1,TRBV30,.,TGTGCCTGGAGTCTGGCCAGCGGGGGCGTGAATGAGCAGTTCTTC,CAWSLASGGVNEQFF
.,TRBJ2-3,TRBV27,.,TGTGCCAGCAGTCCCCCCGGAGATACGCAGTATTTT,CASSPPGDTQYF
.,TRBJ1-2,TRBV30,once,TGTGCCTGGAGTGACAGCGTTAACTATGGCTACACCTTC,CAWSDSVNYGYTF
.,TRBJ2-7,TRBV30,.,TGTGCCTGGAGTAACACCTACGAGCAGTACTTC,CAWSNTYEQYF
.,TRBJ2-7,TRBV4-1,.,TGCGCCAGCAGCCAAGAGGGTGCCAGGGGAGACTACGAGCAGTACTTC,CASSQEGARGDYEQYF
.,TRBJ2-7,TRBV7-2,.,TGTGCCAGCAGGTCCAGGAGCTCCTACGAGCAGTACTTC,CASRSRSSYEQYF
.,TRBJ2-5,TRBV13,.,TGTGCCAGCAGCCATCAAGAGACCCAGTACTTC,CASSHQETQYF
TRBD1,TRBJ1-1,TRBV2,.,TGTGCCAGCAGTGAAAAGATTTGGGACAGGGGGAACACTGAAGCTTTCTTT,CASSEKIWDRGNTEAFF
.,TRBJ2-5,TRBV5-1,.,TGCGCCAGCAGCTTGACGCCTGAAGAGACCCAGTACTTC,CASSLTPEETQYF
TRBD1,TRBJ2-1,TRBV6-5,.,TGTGCCAGCAGGGGACAGGGGTTGTTCTTC,CASRGQGLFF
.,TRBJ1-5,TRBV7-9,.,TGTGCCAGCAGCTTAGGGGGGGACGTGGGTAATTATCAGCCCCAGCATTTT,CASSLGGDVGNYQPQHF
TRBD1,TRBJ1-2,TRBV27,.,TGTGCCAGCAGTTTAGGGACAGGGGATTATGGCTACACCTTC,CASSLGTGDYGYTF
.,TRBJ1-1,TRBV4-3,.,TGCGCCAGCAGCCAAGATAACGGAGTGAACACTGAAGCTTTCTTT,CASSQDNGVNTEAFF
TRBD1,TRBJ2-7,TRBV2,.,TGTGCCAGCAGTGAGGATACCGGGACAGGCCCCTACGAGCAGTACTTC,CASSEDTGTGPYEQYF
.,TRBJ2-7,TRBV6-1,.,TGCGCCAGCCGGACAGATTCCTACGAGCAGTACTTC,CASRTDSYEQYF
TRBD1,TRBJ2-2,TRBV4-1,once,TGCGCCAGCAGCCAACGCGTGACAGGGTTAGATCGAGGGGAGCTGTTTTTT,CASSQRVTGLDRGELFF
TRBD1,TRBJ1-5,TRBV25-1,.,TGTGCCAGCAGTGAATGGGACAGGGGTAATCAGCCCCAGCATTTT,CASSEWDRGNQPQHF
.,TRBJ2-7,TRBV11-2,.,TGTGCCAGCAGCTTCGAACAGGGACCCTACGAGCAGTACTTC,CASSFEQGPYEQYF
.,TRBJ2-2,TRBV4-1,once,TGCGCCAGCAGCCATGAAGCTAGCACCGGGGAGCTGTTTTTT,CASSHEASTGELFF
.,TRBJ2-3,TRBV7-2,once,TGTGCCAGCAGCTTTTACAGGGAGAGTACAGATACGCAGTATTTT,CASSFYRESTDTQYF
.,TRBJ2-2,TRBV7-2,.,TGTGCCAGCAGCCCGGTCCTACTCTCGAACACCGGGGAGCTGTTTTTT,CASSPVLLSNTGELFF
.,TRBJ2-7,TRBV2,.,TGTGCCAGCATAGGGAACGAGCAGTACTTC,CASIGNEQYF
TRBD2,TRBJ2-1,TRBV7-2,.,TGTGCCAGCAGCCCACGTCCAGCGGGGGCCCCGTTTGACAATGAGCAGTTCTTC,CASSPRPAGAPFDNEQFF
.,TRBJ1-1,TRBV27,.,TGTGCCAGCAGTTGGGGGGTGGGGACTGAAGCTTTCTTT,CASSWGVGTEAFF
.,TRBJ1-1,TRBV4-1,.,TGCGCCAGCAGCCAAGCCCAGGGAATGAACACTGAAGCTTTCTTT,CASSQAQGMNTEAFF
TRBD1,TRBJ2-7,TRBV5-6,.,TGTGCCAGCAGCCTGGGACAGGGGTATGGCGAGCAGTACTTC,CASSLGQGYGEQYF
.,TRBJ1-2,TRBV5-4,medium-sized,TGTGCCAGCAGCCCTGGCAGGGGAAGCGGCTATGGCTACACCTTC,CASSPGRGSGYGYTF
.,TRBJ2-5,TRBV18,.,TGTGCCAGCTCACCACGGGAAACCAAGGGCCAAGAGACCCAGTACTTC,CASSPRETKGQETQYF
.,TRBJ1-2,TRBV14,.,TGTGCCAGCAGCCAAGTCGATCGGCAGTATGGCTACACCTTC,CASSQVDRQYGYTF
.,TRBJ1-1,TRBV4-1,.,TGCGCCAGCAGCCAGGTCAATATGGGCACTGAAGCTTTCTTT,CASSQVNMGTEAFF
.,TRBJ2-1,TRBV5-4,once,TGTGCCAGCAGCTCCGGTGGGCGCTCCTACAATGAGCAGTTCTTC,CASSSGGRSYNEQFF
TRBD2,TRBJ2-2,TRBV29-1,.,TGCAGCGTTGAAGATTTCGGGACTAGCGGGGGGGCACAAGGCTACACCGGGGAGCTGTTTTTT,CSVEDFGTSGGAQGYTGELFF
.,TRBJ2-1,TRBV30,.,TGTGCCTGTGACTGGGGGAGCTCCTACAATGAGCAGTTCTTC,CACDWGSSYNEQFF
TRBD2,TRBJ2-1,TRBV6-4,few,TGTGCCAGCAGTGACTCCGAGCGGGGGGCCTCCAATGAGCAGTTCTTC,CASSDSERGASNEQFF
.,TRBJ2-7,TRBV30,.,TGTGCCTGGAGTGGGGGACGGGGGTCCCACGAGCAGTACTTC,CAWSGGRGSHEQYF
TRBD2,TRBJ2-1,TRBV30,.,TGTGCCTGGAGTGTAGGGCGGGGGGACCCTTACAATGAGCAGTTCTTC,CAWSVGRGDPYNEQFF
TRBD2,TRBJ2-1,TRBV7-9,many,TGTGCCAGCAGGGCGGGACTAGAAGAGTTCTTC,CASRAGLEEFF
.,TRBJ1-2,TRBV30,once,TGTGCCTGGACCCCTGGCTATGGCTACACCTTC,CAWTPGYGYTF
.,TRBJ2-3,TRBV2,.,TGTGCCAGCAGTGACCGAAGTAGCACAGATACGCAGTATTTT,CASSDRSSTDTQYF
.,TRBJ2-7,TRBV4-3,.,TGCGCCAGCAGCCAAGATGAAGGGATTACCTACGAGCAGTACTTC,CASSQDEGITYEQYF
.,TRBJ2-7,TRBV7-2,.,TGTGCCAGCAGCCTAGTAAACTACGAGCAGTACTTC,CASSLVNYEQYF
.,TRBJ2-3,TRBV6-5,.,TGTGCCAGCAGTTACGAGGGGGGCGGCACAGATACGCAGTATTTT,CASSYEGGGTDTQYF
.,TRBJ2-7,TRBV4-3,.,TGCGCCAGCAGCCAAGGGATCGAACACCTCTCCTACGAGCAGTACTTC,CASSQGIEHLSYEQYF
TRBD1,TRBJ1-6,TRBV7-8,few,TGTGCCAGCAGCTTAAGGGACAGGGATTTGGATTCACCCCTCCACTTT,CASSLRDRDLDSPLHF
TRBD1,TRBJ1-5,TRBV4-1,.,TGCGCCAGCAGCCAAGTTGAGACAGGGGGCGATCAGCCCCAGCATTTT,CASSQVETGGDQPQHF
.,TRBJ1-6,TRBV7-7,.,TGTGCTAGCAGCCACGGACCGAACTCACCCCTCCACTTT,CASSHGPNSPLHF
TRBD1,TRBJ2-3,TRBV11-2,.,TGTGCCAGCAGCTTTGGACAGGGTAGTGGAGATACGCAGTATTTT,CASSFGQGSGDTQYF
.,TRBJ2-7,TRBV5-1,.,TGCGCCAGCAGCTTGTTTGTCGACGAGCAGTACTTC,CASSLFVDEQYF
TRBD2,TRBJ2-1,TRBV9,.,TGTGCCAGCAGCGTGGGAGGGGCCACGGACAATGAGCAGTTCTTC,CASSVGGATDNEQFF
.,TRBJ2-7,TRBV27,.,TGTGCCAGCAGTTGGAAGAGCTCCTACGAGCAGTACTTC,CASSWKSSYEQYF
.,TRBJ2-7,TRBV23-1,.,TGCGCCAGCAGTCGGGCCGTGGGGATATACGAGCAGTACTTC,CASSRAVGIYEQYF
.,TRBJ2-7,TRBV13,.,TGTGCCAGCAGCTTCACAAGGGCCCACGAGCAGTACTTC,CASSFTRAHEQYF